Following are 9 T cell receptor beta chains from one sample sequenced in a study of OX40 agonist ivuxolimab in advanced cancers. Receptor amplification or capture employed the immunoSEQ multiplex PCR assay. Not all clones reach the TCRdb copy of this immuneACCESS table, which keeps in-frame sequences only. Checked studies attribute under half of the gap to unresolved V genes and leave the rest unexplained. For this sample the table gives more than 60,000 clones, of which 80% to 85% were detected only once. The ten most abundant clones make up roughly 4.5% of the sample. Sample: CD4+ or CD8+ T cells sorted from blood, taken in a trial of the OX40 agonist ivuxolimab. The receptors come from an adult with an advanced solid tumor such as melanoma, head and neck, liver or kidney cancer.

V is TRBV2 and J is TRBJ2-1, with TRBD2 identical over 8 bases. CDR1 and CDR2 (germline): SNHLY, FYNNEI. The CDR3 length is 14 residues. The V gene end was trimmed by 1 base and the J gene end by 15 bases; junction bases not matched to a gene: 11. The CDR3 protein is CASSEGGGGTLPFF. DNA for the CDR3: TGTGCCAGCAGTGAAGGCGGCGGGGGGACGTTGCCGTTCTTC.

The chain is built from TRBV10-3 and TRBJ2-7; the match to TRBD1 covers 9 bases. This CDR3 is 14 amino acids long. Trimming at V came to 8 bases and at J to 0 bases, leaving 5 bases not matched to a gene. Germline values: CDR1 ENHRY, CDR2 SYGVKD. The CDR3 sequence: CAIRDRANSYEQYF. CDR3 coding DNA: TGTGCCATCCGGGACAGGGCTAACTCCTACGAGCAGTACTTC.

The chain uses TRBV7-9 and TRBJ1-2; TRBD1 aligns across 8 bases. CDR3 length: 17 residues. Per the germline V gene, CDR1 is SEHNR and CDR2 is FQNEAQ (reference sequence). V lost 2 bases to trimming and J lost 8 bases; unmatched junction nucleotides: 16. The DNA for the CDR3 is TGTGCCAGCAGCTTAAGGGGGTGGGAAGGACAGGGAAGCGGCTACACCTTC. This translates into CASSLRGWEGQGSGYTF.

V is TRBV5-6 and J is TRBJ1-5; TRBD1 aligns across 9 bases. The J segment lost 7 bases and the V segment lost 4 bases, leaving 9 bases of the junction unmatched. The CDR3 contains 15 residues. Germline loops: CDR1 SGHDT, CDR2 YYEEEE. The CDR3 DNA follows: TGTGCCAGCAGCGAAGGACAGGGGTTGGGCCAGCCCCAGCATTTT. Its protein product is CASSEGQGLGQPQHF.

The chain couples TRBV7-8 to TRBJ1-5; D remains ambiguous. Trimming took off 0 bases at V and 4 bases at J, with 4 bases between the two ends. The CDR3 has 13 residues. CDR1 SGHVS and CDR2 FQNEAQ come from the germline V gene. CDR3 sequence (DNA): TGTGCCAGCAGCTTAGCCCATAATCAGCCCCAGCATTTT. Translating gives CASSLAHNQPQHF.

The J gene is TRBJ1-1, the V gene TRBV5-6; a possible D gene is TRBD1 (6 bases). CDR3 length: 14 residues. Trimming took 6 bases from V and 0 from J, leaving 12 bases between them. Germline CDR1 SGHDT, CDR2 YYEEEE. The CDR3 coding sequence is TGTGCCAGCACCAAACAGGGAATGAACACTGAAGCTTTCTTT. Protein: CASTKQGMNTEAFF.

This chain connects TRBV15 to TRBJ1-5, with a weak D call TRBD1 (5 bases). The CDR3 covers 18 residues. V was pared by 2 bases and J by 2 bases, with 19 bases between. Germline V lookup: CDR1 LNHNV, CDR2 YYDKDF (reference sequence). The CDR3 region is CATSRLGDLQGGNQPQHF. The CDR3 DNA reads TGTGCCACCAGCAGATTAGGGGATTTGCAGGGAGGCAATCAGCCCCAGCATTTT.

The chain links TRBV11-3 to TRBJ2-3, with a weak D call TRBD1 (5 bases). Trimming removed 3 bases from V and 4 bases from J, with 8 bases in between. The germline gives CDR1 SGHNT, CDR2 YENEEA. There are 13 residues in the CDR3. CDR3 in DNA: TGTGCCAGCAGCTTCCCCAGGGCAGATACGCAGTATTTT. It translates to CASSFPRADTQYF. Full variable domain (rest looked up from reference TRBV11-3 and TRBJ2-3): EAGVVQSPRYKIIEKKQPVAFWCNPISGHNTLYWYLQNLGQGPELLIRYENEEAVDDSQLPKDRFSAERLKGVDSTLKIQPAELGDSAVYLCASSFPRADTQYFGPGTRLTVL.

This chain uses TRBV6-1 with TRBJ2-1; tentative D call: TRBD2 (7 bases). The ends were cut back, 4 bases at V and 9 bases at J, with 22 bases in the middle. The CDR3 totals 16 residues. Germline V gene sequence: CDR1 MNHNS, CDR2 SASEGT. CDR3 DNA: TGTGCCAGCAGTGGAGGTGGGGCGGGGGCTTTAGGTGAGCAGTTCTTC. Protein product: CASSGGGAGALGEQFF.